One and the same sample provided the 32 T cell receptor beta chains below, sequenced in a study of blood T cell repertoires in COVID-19. The data were produced by immunoSEQ multiplex PCR, yet TCRdb's version contains in-frame clones alone and is incomplete. The table shows more than 350,000 clones, with around nine tenths occurring only once. Material: PBMCs or T cells enriched from blood (not recorded which). The receptors were sampled from a woman aged 18-29 years who had been exposed to COVID-19.

The chain carries TRBV27 and TRBJ2-1; D is uncertain. V lost 10 bases and J 0 bases, leaving 13 bases between the germline ends. Germline V gene lookup returns CDR1 MNHEY and CDR2 SMNVEV (reference sequence). This CDR3 contains 14 residues. The CDR3 here is CATSSLSSYNEQFF. The CDR3 region has the DNA TGTGCCACCTCAAGCTTGAGCTCCTACAATGAGCAGTTCTTC.

This chain uses TRBV2 with TRBJ2-1, with TRBD2 identical over 8 bases. The CDR3 is made up of 14 amino acids. J was trimmed by 7 bases and V by 8 bases; bases with no gene match: 10. CDR1 SNHLY and CDR2 FYNNEI come from the germline V gene. DNA for the CDR3: TGTGCCAGCCGAGGTAGCGGGATGGTGAATGAGCAGTTCTTC. As protein: CASRGSGMVNEQFF.

This chain joins TRBV28 and TRBJ2-7; 8 nucleotides align to TRBD1. The CDR3 runs to 15 residues. CDR1 and CDR2 from the germline V gene are MDHEN and SYDVKM. The V and J ends lost 7 bases and 3 bases, in that order; junction bases with no gene match: 11. As DNA, the CDR3 is TGTGCCAGCACTGGACCGAGGGACAGGCACTACGAGCAGTACTTC. It yields the protein CASTGPRDRHYEQYF. The full variable domain, rest sourced from reference TRBV28 and TRBJ2-7, is DVKVTQSSRYLVKRTGEKVFLECVQDMDHENMFWYRQDPGLGLRLIYFSYDVKMKEKGDIPEGYSVSREKKERFSLILESASTNQTSMYLCASTGPRDRHYEQYFGPGTRLTVT.

This sequence joins TRBV5-6 and TRBJ2-4; weak D call: TRBD1 (5 bases). Trimming removed 1 base at V and 0 bases at J, with 17 bases between. The CDR3 is 18 amino acids. Germline V lookup: CDR1 SGHDT, CDR2 YYEEEE. CDR3 sequence (DNA): TGTGCCAGCAGCTTGCGTCTATTTGGGGCCCTAGCCAAAAACATTCAGTACTTC. Protein product: CASSLRLFGALAKNIQYF.

The CDR3 region has the DNA TGTGCCAGCAGCCAGGGACTAGCGGGCGGAGAGACCCAGTACTTC. This codes for CASSQGLAGGETQYF. This rearrangement joins TRBV7-3 to TRBJ2-5, with 12 bases that match TRBD2. The CDR3 is 15 amino acids. Germline CDR1 reads SGHTA; CDR2 reads FQGTGA. V gave up 5 bases and J gave up 4 bases; unmatched junction bases: 5. Full variable domain (remainder filled in from reference TRBV7-3 and TRBJ2-5): GAGVSQTPSNKVTEKGKYVELRCDPISGHTALYWYRQSLGQGPEFLIYFQGTGAADDSGLPNDRFFAVRPEGSVSTLKIQRTERGDSAVYLCASSQGLAGGETQYFGPGTRLLVL.

CDR3 coding DNA: TGTGCCAGCAGTTTGGCTGGGGCGAGAGACACTGAAGCTTTCTTT. This gives the protein CASSLAGARDTEAFF. V and J are TRBV28 and TRBJ1-1; D is possibly TRBD1 (5 bases). The CDR3 is 15 amino acids. CDR1 is MDHEN, CDR2 SYDVKM, per germline. V lost 3 bases, J lost 3 bases, and 14 bases lay in between.

The V gene is TRBV9, the J gene TRBJ2-2; 13 bases fit TRBD2. V shed 0 bases, J shed 4 bases, and the junction held 9 bases outside the gene matches. The CDR3 consists of 19 residues. The germline V gene encodes CDR1 SGDLS and CDR2 YYNGEE. The DNA for the CDR3 is TGTGCCAGCAGCGTAGTGGCACTAGCGGGGGGGCCGCGCACCGGGGAGCTGTTTTTT. Its translation: CASSVVALAGGPRTGELFF. The full variable domain, with the rest looked up from reference TRBV9 and TRBJ2-2, is DSGVTQTPKHLITATGQRVTLRCSPRSGDLSVYWYQQSLDQGLQFLIQYYNGEERAKGNILERFSAQQFPDLHSELNLSSLELGDSALYFCASSVVALAGGPRTGELFFGEGSRLTVL.

The rearrangement links TRBV10-3 to TRBJ2-7; 9 nucleotides align to TRBD2. Germline CDR1 ENHRY, CDR2 SYGVKD. The CDR3 runs 14 residues. J lost 0 bases, V lost 9 bases, and 6 bases had no gene match. The CDR3 here is CAIRGAGGSYEQYF. The CDR3 DNA sequence: TGTGCCATAAGAGGAGCGGGAGGCTCCTACGAGCAGTACTTC.

The chain carries TRBV4-1 and TRBJ1-4, with a possible D match to TRBD1 (5 bases). Germline V gene data show CDR1 as MGHRA and CDR2 as YSYEKL. This CDR3 region has 18 residues. V was shortened by 3 bases and J by 5 bases, with 22 bases between the two germline ends. The CDR3 DNA reads TGCGCCAGCAGCCAGGCCGGAGGGGCGCGGACTATGAATGAAAAACTGTTTTTT. Its translation: CASSQAGGARTMNEKLFF.

The rearrangement links TRBV11-3 to TRBJ2-7, with 10 nucleotides matching TRBD1. The germline V gene encodes CDR1 SGHNT and CDR2 YENEEA. The junction had 14 bases not matched to a gene; V was cut back by 5 bases and J by 7 bases. CDR3 length: 16 amino acids. CDR3 residues: CASSADRDRGLREQYF. The CDR3 nucleotides are TGTGCCAGCAGCGCGGACCGGGACAGGGGATTAAGAGAGCAGTACTTC.

V gene TRBV7-2 combines with J gene TRBJ1-2, with 9 positions matching TRBD1. The CDR3 is 13 amino acids. The V gene end was trimmed by 4 bases and the J gene end by 6 bases; junction bases not matched to a gene: 3. Germline V gene data show CDR1 as SGHTA and CDR2 as FQGNSA. This CDR3 reads CASSSGQGNGYTF. In DNA, the CDR3 is TGTGCCAGCAGCTCGGGACAGGGAAATGGCTACACCTTC.

J is TRBJ2-7 and V is TRBV28, with 7 bases matching TRBD2. Germline lookup yields CDR1 MDHEN and CDR2 SYDVKM. V lost 5 bases to trimming and J lost 9 bases; unmatched junction nucleotides: 16. The CDR3 length is 15 residues. The CDR3 here is CASSPSLADLRGQYF. The DNA for the CDR3 is TGTGCCAGCAGTCCTTCCCTAGCGGACCTACGAGGGCAGTACTTC.

This clone came up once. The chain is built from TRBV5-4 and TRBJ2-2; D possibly corresponds to TRBD2 (5 bases). This CDR3 region has 12 residues. V was cut by 7 bases and J by 3 bases, with 7 bases left in between. CDR1 and CDR2 (germline): SGHNT, YYREEE (reference sequence). CDR3 in amino acids: CASGRDTGELFF. The CDR3 coding sequence is TGTGCCAGCGGGCGGGACACCGGGGAGCTGTTTTTT.

The rearrangement joins TRBV6-5 to TRBJ2-3; perhaps TRBD1 as D (5 bases). Germline V gives CDR1 MNHEY, CDR2 SVGAGI. Trimming stripped 2 bases from V and 0 bases from J, with 9 bases between. CDR3 size: 15 residues. CDR3 residues: CASSYSQGSTDTQYF. CDR3 sequence (DNA): TGTGCCAGCAGTTACAGTCAGGGTAGCACAGATACGCAGTATTTT.

The chain carries TRBV18 and TRBJ2-7, with a weak D call TRBD1 (5 bases). V was pared by 3 bases and J by 7 bases, with 10 bases between. Germline V gene lookup returns CDR1 KGHSH and CDR2 LQKENI. The CDR3 extends over 12 amino acids. The CDR3 spells CASSPTVREQYF. The CDR3 nucleotides read TGTGCCAGCTCACCGACAGTAAGGGAGCAGTACTTC.

The V and J genes are TRBV28 and TRBJ2-6, with D perhaps TRBD1 (6 bases). The germline gives CDR1 MDHEN, CDR2 SYDVKM. Trimming removed 5 bases at V and 0 bases at J, with 26 bases between. There are 21 residues in the CDR3. Written as DNA, the CDR3 is TGTGCCAGCAGTCCTCCAGTCTACAGGGTTACAGGGTCCTCTGGGGCCAACGTCCTGACTTTC. Residues: CASSPPVYRVTGSSGANVLTF.

The chain carries TRBV6-2 or TRBV6-3 and TRBJ2-5; the D is unclear. Trimming left V 6 bases short and J 5 bases short, with 16 bases between. This CDR3 is built from 14 residues. Germline V gene sequence: CDR1 MNHEY, CDR2 SVGEGT. The CDR3 DNA sequence: TGTGCCAGCAGCCGTGACATCCCTCGGGAGACCCAGTACTTC. Its translation is CASSRDIPRETQYF.

The V and J genes are TRBV5-1 and TRBJ2-1; 9 positions agree with TRBD2. V shed 4 bases, J shed 0 bases, and the junction held 8 bases outside the gene matches. CDR1 SGHRS and CDR2 YFSETQ come from the germline V gene. The CDR3 is made up of 17 amino acids. CDR3 in amino acids: CASSTIAGASSYNEQFF. As DNA, the CDR3 is TGCGCCAGCAGCACTATAGCGGGGGCCAGCTCCTACAATGAGCAGTTCTTC.

V gene TRBV5-1 combines with J gene TRBJ2-1, with TRBD2 matching over 7 bases. The CDR3 consists of 16 residues. Trimming at V came to 5 bases and at J to 8 bases, leaving 16 bases not matched to a gene. Germline V gives CDR1 SGHRS, CDR2 YFSETQ. DNA of the CDR3: TGCGCCAGCAGGGGACGGGGCGGGAGTTTGGGCGATGAGCAGTTCTTC. Its translation is CASRGRGGSLGDEQFF. The whole variable domain, remainder taken from reference TRBV5-1 and TRBJ2-1, is KAGVTQTPRYLIKTRGQQVTLSCSPISGHRSVSWYQQTPGQGLQFLFEYFSETQRNKGNFPGRFSGRQFSNSRSEMNVSTLELGDSALYLCASRGRGGSLGDEQFFGPGTRLTVL.

This chain joins TRBV5-4 and TRBJ2-7, with 8 bases fitting TRBD2. Germline values: CDR1 SGHNT, CDR2 YYREEE (reference sequence). V was clipped by 4 bases and J by 7 bases; unmatched bases: 16. The CDR3 extends over 16 amino acids. The CDR3 is CASSRVGAGVSGEQYF. DNA of the CDR3: TGTGCCAGCAGCCGAGTGGGAGCGGGAGTGTCGGGAGAGCAGTACTTC.

V is TRBV9 and J is TRBJ2-1, with D possibly matching TRBD1 (7 bases). This CDR3 is built from 17 residues. Germline-derived CDR1 and CDR2 are SGDLS and YYNGEE. The V end was cut by 3 bases, the J end by 5 bases, with 21 bases between. The DNA of the CDR3 is TGTGCCAGCAGCGCCCCCCGAGACAGGGAGGACGACAATGAGCAGTTCTTC. It yields the protein CASSAPRDREDDNEQFF.

This chain uses TRBV10-2 with TRBJ2-7, with D perhaps TRBD2 (6 bases). CDR1 is WSHSY, CDR2 SAAADI, per germline. The CDR3 is made up of 15 amino acids. The V gene lost 6 bases and the J gene lost 0 bases, with 15 bases spanning the gap. CDR3 protein: CASSRDLRGSYEQYF. CDR3 nucleotides: TGCGCCAGCAGCCGGGACTTAAGGGGCTCCTACGAGCAGTACTTC.

The rearrangement joins TRBV2 to TRBJ2-3, with 7 bases fitting TRBD2. This CDR3 has 13 residues. V trimming: 4 bases; J trimming: 4 bases; junction bases outside the gene matches: 2. Germline CDR1 and CDR2: SNHLY and FYNNEI. CDR3 sequence reads: CASSGGRADTQYF. The CDR3 DNA reads as TGTGCCAGCAGTGGAGGGAGGGCAGATACGCAGTATTTT.

In its sample, this clone was seen a few times. The chain recombines TRBV5-6 with TRBJ2-7, with D possibly matching TRBD1 (6 bases). From germline, CDR1 is SGHDT and CDR2 YYEEEE. V shed 4 bases and J shed 2 bases, with 10 bases lying between them. The CDR3 runs 13 residues. In DNA form, the CDR3 reads TGTGCCAGCAGCCCGACAGGTACCTACGAGCAGTACTTC. Translated, it gives CASSPTGTYEQYF.

The sample holds one count of this clone. The chain carries TRBV3-1 (or the pseudogene TRBV3-2) and TRBJ1-4; 7 bases line up with TRBD1. V shed 0 bases, J shed 7 bases, and the junction held 8 bases outside the gene matches. The CDR3 is 16 amino acids. Germline values: CDR1 LGHDT, CDR2 YNNKEL (reference sequence). The CDR3 DNA sequence: TGTGCCAGCAGCCAAGATGGTGAGGGGGCCCCTGAAAAACTGTTTTTT. Its protein product is CASSQDGEGAPEKLFF.

The V gene is TRBV24-1, the J gene TRBJ2-6; 10 bases line up with TRBD1. There are 16 residues in the CDR3. The germline V gene encodes CDR1 KGHDR and CDR2 SFDVKD. V dropped 11 bases and J dropped 0; count of bases not matched to a gene: 6. Written as DNA, the CDR3 is TGTGCCATATCGGGACAGGGGACCTCTGGGGCCAACGTCCTGACTTTC. Translating gives CAISGQGTSGANVLTF.

This sequence joins TRBV28 and TRBJ1-1, with D possibly TRBD1 on 5 matching bases. CDR1 and CDR2 from the germline V gene are MDHEN and SYDVKM. V was pared by 9 bases and J by 3 bases, with 17 bases between. The CDR3 runs 14 residues. This chain's CDR3 is CASALGGVYTEAFF. In DNA form, the CDR3 reads TGTGCCAGTGCATTGGGAGGGGTATACACTGAAGCTTTCTTT.

This chain links TRBV28 with TRBJ1-5; 7 nucleotides match TRBD1. Losses at the gene ends were 4 bases for V and 5 bases for J; bases not matched to a gene: 8. The CDR3 is 15 residues long. The germline CDR1 and CDR2 sequences are MDHEN and SYDVKM. The CDR3 protein is CASSSRTGEHQPQHF. The CDR3 nucleotides read TGTGCCAGCAGTTCCCGCACAGGGGAGCATCAGCCCCAGCATTTT.

The V and J genes are TRBV15 and TRBJ2-5, with TRBD2 identical over 7 bases. The trim removed 3 bases at V and 2 bases at J, leaving 6 bases unmatched. CDR1 LNHNV and CDR2 YYDKDF come from the germline V gene (reference sequence). The CDR3 consists of 15 residues. CDR3 residues: CATSRKRDYQETQYF. The CDR3, as DNA: TGTGCCACCAGCAGGAAAAGGGACTATCAAGAGACCCAGTACTTC. Supplemented by reference TRBV15 and TRBJ2-5, the full variable domain reads DAMVIQNPRYQVTQFGKPVTLSCSQTLNHNVMYWYQQKSSQAPKLLFHYYDKDFNNEADTPDNFQSRRPNTSFCFLDIRSPGLGDTAMYLCATSRKRDYQETQYFGPGTRLLVL.

The chain carries TRBV7-3 and TRBJ2-1; 12 positions match TRBD2. Germline CDR1 is SGHTA and CDR2 is FQGTGA. The CDR3 covers 15 residues. With V trimmed by 2 bases and J by 5 bases, 1 base remained unmatched. Written as DNA, the CDR3 is TGTGCCAGCAGCTTAGGACTAGCGGGGCACAATGAGCAGTTCTTC. It is translated as CASSLGLAGHNEQFF. Looking up the rest from reference TRBV7-3 and TRBJ2-1 gives the full variable domain: GAGVSQTPSNKVTEKGKYVELRCDPISGHTALYWYRQSLGQGPEFLIYFQGTGAADDSGLPNDRFFAVRPEGSVSTLKIQRTERGDSAVYLCASSLGLAGHNEQFFGPGTRLTVL.

The chain employs TRBV7-9 and TRBJ2-6; D gene uncertain. The V end was cut by 6 bases, the J end by 2 bases, with 11 bases between. The CDR3 extends over 15 amino acids. Germline V CDR1 and CDR2: SEHNR, FQNEAQ (reference sequence). The CDR3 nucleotides are TGTGCCAGCAGATTCGGTTTCCCTGGGGCCAACGTCCTGACTTTC. It specifies CASRFGFPGANVLTF.

V is TRBV11-2 and J is TRBJ2-1, with TRBD2 identical over 11 bases. V lost 0 bases to trimming and J lost 7 bases; unmatched junction nucleotides: 8. Germline CDR1 reads SGHAT; CDR2 reads FQNNGV. The CDR3 covers 17 residues. The CDR3 spells CASSLDDLAGGRNEQFF. DNA for the CDR3: TGTGCCAGCAGCTTAGACGACTTAGCGGGGGGGCGGAATGAGCAGTTCTTC.